Each of the 16 T cell receptor beta chains below was sequenced from the same sample in a study of blood T cell repertoires in COVID-19. Profiling relied on immunoSEQ multiplex PCR, and the TCRdb table lists in-frame clones only, not all of them. The table lists about 110,000 clones, roughly 88% of them singletons. The specimen was peripheral blood. The source of these receptors is a woman in her sixties or seventies with acute or convalescent COVID-19.

The chain uses TRBV4-1 and TRBJ2-1, with TRBD1 identical over 7 bases. The trim removed 1 base at V and 7 bases at J, leaving 13 bases unmatched. Germline V gives CDR1 MGHRA, CDR2 YSYEKL. This CDR3 is 17 amino acids long. CDR3: CASSQGWGPGGKNEQFF. The CDR3 nucleotides are TGCGCCAGCAGCCAAGGCTGGGGCCCAGGGGGAAAAAATGAGCAGTTCTTC.

The rearrangement uses TRBV12-5 and TRBJ2-5; tentative D call: TRBD2 (7 bases). CDR3 length: 13 residues. Germline lookup yields CDR1 LGHNT and CDR2 FRNRAP. V was cut by 7 bases and J by 5 bases, with 14 bases left in between. CDR3 sequence (DNA): TGTGCTAGTGACCTTGGGGGGGGCGAGACCCAGTACTTC. Protein product: CASDLGGGETQYF.

The chain links TRBV19 to TRBJ2-3, with D perhaps matching TRBD2 (7 bases). The CDR3 has 14 amino acids. V was shortened by 6 bases and J by 0 bases, with 10 bases between the two germline ends. CDR1 and CDR2 from the germline V gene are LNHDA and SQIVND (reference sequence). CDR3 DNA sequence: TGTGCCAGTAGCCCGGGGGGCAGCACAGATACGCAGTATTTT. The encoded protein is CASSPGGSTDTQYF.

The chain recombines TRBV5-1 with TRBJ2-7; 9 nucleotides align to TRBD1. The CDR3 consists of 16 residues. The trim removed 4 bases at V and 4 bases at J, leaving 12 bases unmatched. Germline V gene data show CDR1 as SGHRS and CDR2 as YFSETQ. Here the CDR3 DNA reads TGCGCCAGCAGCCCTCAGGAACAGGGGGCGAAGTACGAGCAGTACTTC. Amino acid sequence: CASSPQEQGAKYEQYF.

This rearrangement joins TRBV18 to TRBJ1-4, with D hard to call. The V end lost 3 bases, the J end lost 0 bases, and 8 bases lay between the germline ends. Germline-derived CDR1 and CDR2 are KGHSH and LQKENI. This CDR3 spans 15 amino acids. Here the CDR3 reads CASSPNVATNEKLFF. The CDR3, as DNA: TGTGCCAGCTCACCGAACGTAGCAACTAATGAAAAACTGTTTTTT. The variable domain in full, with the rest retrieved from reference TRBV18 and TRBJ1-4, is NAGVMQNPRHLVRRRGQEARLRCSPMKGHSHVYWYRQLPEEGLKFMVYLQKENIIDESGMPKERFSAEFPKEGPSILRIQQVVRGDSAAYFCASSPNVATNEKLFFGSGTQLSVL.

The rearrangement links TRBV7-9 to TRBJ2-5; 9 nucleotides match TRBD2. CDR3 length: 14 residues. Germline-derived CDR1 and CDR2 are SEHNR and FQNEAQ (reference sequence). The V gene end was trimmed by 5 bases and the J gene end by 4 bases; junction bases not matched to a gene: 5. The CDR3 DNA reads as TGTGCCAGCAGCGCGGGAGGGGGGCCAGAGACCCAGTACTTC. This encodes CASSAGGGPETQYF. The full variable domain, completed using reference TRBV7-9 and TRBJ2-5, is DTGVSQNPRHKITKRGQNVTFRCDPISEHNRLYWYRQTLGQGPEFLTYFQNEAQLEKSRLLSDRFSAERPKGSFSTLEIQRTEQGDSAMYLCASSAGGGPETQYFGPGTRLLVL.

This clone has just a few counts. The rearrangement joins TRBV15 to TRBJ2-5; 10 bases line up with TRBD1. The CDR3 consists of 16 residues. V shed 4 bases, J shed 5 bases, and the junction held 10 bases outside the gene matches. The germline CDR1 and CDR2 sequences are LNHNV and YYDKDF (reference sequence). The CDR3 DNA reads as TGTGCCACCAGCAACGACAGGGGGCACGTGTCCGAGACCCAGTACTTC. It specifies CATSNDRGHVSETQYF.

V usage is TRBV6-5 and J usage is TRBJ2-7; TRBD2 matches 10 bases. The CDR3 length is 14 residues. Germline-derived CDR1 and CDR2 are MNHEY and SVGAGI. V shed 7 bases and J 3 bases; nucleotides not matched to a gene: 6. The CDR3 DNA reads as TGTGCCAGCAACCTAGCGGGAGCCAACTACGAGCAGTACTTC. It is translated as CASNLAGANYEQYF.

The rearrangement links TRBV5-5 to TRBJ2-7; D perhaps matches TRBD2 (5 bases). V was cut by 0 bases and J by 0 bases, with 19 bases left in between. Germline loops: CDR1 SGHKS, CDR2 YYEKEE (reference sequence). The length of the CDR3 is 18 residues. The DNA for the CDR3 is TGTGCCAGCAGCTTGGGAGTTCGGACTGATTTCAGCTCCTACGAGCAGTACTTC. This encodes CASSLGVRTDFSSYEQYF.

The chain recombines TRBV5-1 with TRBJ2-1, with D perhaps matching TRBD2 (6 bases). The V gene's germline CDR1 is SGHRS and CDR2 YFSETQ. V gave up 0 bases and J gave up 7 bases, with 8 bases separating them. The CDR3 is 13 residues long. The CDR3 coding sequence is TGCGCCAGCAGCTTGGTGGGGGGAAATGAGCAGTTCTTC. Translating it yields CASSLVGGNEQFF.

The J gene is TRBJ1-6, the V gene TRBV11-2; perhaps TRBD1 as D (6 bases). Trimming took off 0 bases at V and 7 bases at J, with 13 bases between the two ends. This CDR3 is built from 16 residues. Germline V gene data show CDR1 as SGHAT and CDR2 as FQNNGV. The CDR3, as DNA: TGTGCCAGCAGCTTAGACCCGGGGGGCTTAAATTCACCCCTCCACTTT. Amino acid sequence: CASSLDPGGLNSPLHF. Complete variable domain (other parts from reference TRBV11-2 and TRBJ1-6): EAGVAQSPRYKIIEKRQSVAFWCNPISGHATLYWYQQILGQGPKLLIQFQNNGVVDDSQLPKDRFSAERLKGVDSTLKIQPAKLEDSAVYLCASSLDPGGLNSPLHFGNGTRLTVT.

The chain links TRBV5-4 to TRBJ1-6; 7 bases are a match to TRBD1. Germline lookup yields CDR1 SGHNT and CDR2 YYREEE (reference sequence). The CDR3 has 14 amino acids. V trimming: 4 bases; J trimming: 7 bases; junction bases outside the gene matches: 5. The CDR3 reads CASSPGQSNSPLHF. DNA of the CDR3: TGTGCCAGCAGCCCGGGACAGTCGAATTCACCCCTCCACTTT.

The rearrangement links TRBV5-1 to TRBJ2-2, with D possibly being TRBD2 (5 bases). CDR3 size: 16 residues. The germline gives CDR1 SGHRS, CDR2 YFSETQ. V was trimmed by 4 bases and J by 5 bases, leaving 18 bases between them. The CDR3 protein is CASSAWNNPGTGELFF. CDR3 nucleotides: TGCGCCAGCAGCGCTTGGAATAACCCGGGGACCGGGGAGCTGTTTTTT.

As for this clone: The same CDR3 also results from other DNA sequences found in this sample. CDR3 region: CASSLGQSTDTQYF. The CDR3 DNA is TGCGCCAGCAGCTTGGGACAGTCCACAGATACGCAGTATTTT. This chain connects TRBV5-1 to TRBJ2-3, with D perhaps matching TRBD1 (5 bases). The CDR3 contains 14 residues. CDR1 and CDR2 (germline): SGHRS, YFSETQ. V was cut by 0 bases and J by 2 bases, with 7 bases left in between.

The genes are TRBV7-3 and TRBJ1-1, with a weak D call TRBD1 (6 bases). The V gene's germline CDR1 is SGHTA and CDR2 FQGTGA. Trimming left V 5 bases short and J 1 base short, with 11 bases between. The CDR3 is made up of 14 amino acids. Here the CDR3 DNA reads TGTGCCAGCAGCCAAGGGGGTTCGAACACTGAAGCTTTCTTT. Translated, it gives CASSQGGSNTEAFF.

The chain recombines TRBV2 with TRBJ1-1; a possible D gene is TRBD1 (5 bases). From germline, CDR1 is SNHLY and CDR2 FYNNEI. The CDR3 sequence is 12 residues long. The V gene lost 8 bases and the J gene lost 10 bases, with 17 bases spanning the gap. This CDR3 is CASSLNPGVAFF. CDR3 DNA sequence: TGTGCCAGCTCCCTCAACCCGGGGGTAGCTTTCTTT.